The rows below give T cell receptor beta chains drawn from one sample of a study of T-cell reconstitution after alpha-beta-depleted transplantation in children. TCRdb re-called the PCR reads through MiXCR, storing one row per CDR3 protein. The sample lists around 700,000 distinct CDR3 sequences, about an eighth occurring once. The specimen comprised PBMCs, sampled before TCRalphabeta/CD19-depleted stem cell transplant. These receptors originate from a girl aged 2 to 9 with congenital amegakaryocytic thrombocytopenia, due to receive a stem cell transplant. The CDR3 runs from the conserved cysteine through the conserved F or W. A D gene is named only where the DNA matches it firmly. Where a row states a size, it is once, few, many or the class of an expanded clone; other rows omit it.

>15|TRBV28|TRBD2|TRBJ2-1|many
CASSGRLANYNEQFF
TGTGCCAGCAGTGGCAGACTAGCGAATTACAATGAGCAGTTCTTC
>11|TRBV29-1|NA|TRBJ2-7|few
CSGLTGYEQYF
TGCAGCGGCTTAACTGGCTACGAGCAGTACTTC
>16|TRBV12-3/TRBV12-4|TRBD2|TRBJ2-1|NA
CASSDKPGLLKNEQFF
TGTGCCAGCAGTGATAAGCCGGGACTACTAAAGAATGAGCAGTTCTTC
>13|TRBV29-1|TRBD2|TRBJ2-5|many
CSVATSGMGIQYF
TGCAGCGTCGCAACTAGCGGGATGGGAATCCAGTACTTC
>17|TRBV6-2/TRBV6-3|NA|TRBJ1-5|once
CASSPTEGDIRNQPQHF
TGTGCCAGCAGTCCGACGGAGGGGGACATACGCAATCAGCCCCAGCATTTT
>17|TRBV5-1|NA|TRBJ2-6|NA
CASSNPDGLSGANVLTF
TGCGCCAGCAGCAACCCGGACGGACTCTCTGGGGCCAACGTCCTGACTTTC
>15|TRBV5-6|NA|TRBJ1-6|many
CASSPTGTENSPLHF
TGTGCCAGCAGCCCCACAGGGACGGAAAATTCACCCCTCCACTTT
>13|TRBV29-1|NA|TRBJ2-2|many
CSVERSNTGELFF
TGCAGCGTTGAGAGGAGCAACACCGGGGAGCTGTTTTTT
>17|TRBV5-6|TRBD2|TRBJ2-2|few
CASSPRTSGDHTGELFF
TGTGCCAGCAGCCCCCGGACTAGCGGGGACCACACCGGGGAGCTGTTTTTT
>13|TRBV3-1|NA|TRBJ2-5|many
CASSTGERETQYF
TGTGCCAGCAGTACTGGGGAGCGGGAGACCCAGTACTTC
>17|TRBV7-9|TRBD2|TRBJ2-1|NA
CASSPLTSGMVVNEQFF
TGTGCCAGCAGCCCCCTGACTAGCGGGATGGTGGTCAATGAGCAGTTCTTC
>15|TRBV9|NA|TRBJ2-1|once
CASSGGTHPYNAQFF
TGTGCCAGCAGCGGAGGGACTCACCCGTACAATGCGCAGTTCTTC
>18|TRBV7-7|TRBD2|TRBJ2-3|NA
CASSPRLAGPVFPDTQYF
TGTGCCAGCAGCCCCAGGCTAGCGGGGCCGGTTTTCCCAGATACGCAGTATTTT
>11|TRBV7-9|NA|TRBJ2-3|NA
CASSTFDTQYF
TGTGCCAGCAGCACGTTCGATACGCAGTATTTT
>16|TRBV4-1|NA|TRBJ2-6|NA
CASSPIGLAGANVLTF
TGCGCCAGCAGCCCAATAGGACTTGCTGGGGCCAACGTCCTGACTTTC
>20|TRBV3-1|TRBD2|TRBJ2-3|NA
CASSQDRGGLAGAPTDTQYF
TGTGCCAGCAGCCAAGATCGGGGGGGGCTAGCGGGAGCCCCCACAGATACGCAGTATTTT
>13|TRBV20-1|TRBD2|TRBJ2-5|NA
CSARRLAEETQYF
TGCAGTGCTAGGAGGCTAGCGGAAGAGACCCAGTACTTC
>14|TRBV5-1|NA|TRBJ2-2|many
CASTGRDIRGELFF
TGCGCCAGCACGGGGCGGGATATACGAGGGGAGCTGTTTTTT